This T cell receptor beta chain emerged from a study of Ad26.COV2.S vaccination and SARS-CoV-2 variants. About the study: Ad26.COV2.S, an intramuscular injection, was given once or twice 56 days apart. Regarding the study as a whole: Vaccine recipients had higher spike-specific TCR breadth than placebo recipients.

This clone was observed a handful of times. Its antigen is unknown. This CDR3 has 15 amino acids. The V gene's germline CDR1 is SGHRS and CDR2 YFSETQ. Trimming took 4 bases from V and 7 from J; bases not matched to a gene: 12. Treatment: around 19 received Ad26.COV2.S at low or high dose, single or two shots; about 5 received placebo; per-sample allocation not given. Each sample was drawn 63 days after the first injection (of vaccine or placebo). A Boston adult aged 18-55 years was the donor. Produced via immunoSEQ multiplex PCR; TCRdb's table is partial and in-frame only. Of 300,000 to 350,000 clones listed, about 86% were seen once; the top ten hold around 10%.

The sequence came from a person between 18 and 65 years old who received the Ad26.COV2.S COVID-19 vaccine or a placebo. Sequencing used peripheral blood, obtained in a trial of Ad26.COV2.S vaccine versus placebo. The chain joins TRBV5-1 to TRBJ2-7; 9 nucleotides agree with TRBD2. The CDR3 DNA reads as TGCGCCAGCAGCGAAAGAATCATAGCGGGAGATGAGCAGTACTTC. Translation gives CASSERIIAGDEQYF.